The rows below give T cell receptor beta chains drawn from one sample of a study of vaccination effects on CD4 cells after COVID-19. Their antigens remain unidentified. The table came from immunoSEQ multiplex PCR; TCRdb's copy has only in-frame clones and leaves some out. The sample includes roughly 50,000 clones, about four fifths of them seen just once. The specimen was CD4+ T cells from PBMCs cultured with HCoV-OC43 spike peptides, collected before COVID-19 vaccination. Every receptor here comes from a human donor who received a COVID-19 vaccine. The conserved cysteine and the conserved F or W are not part of the CDR3 here. Not every row has a clone size; where given, it reads once, few, many or a size class.

j_gene	abundance	v_gene	CDR3aa
TRBJ2-2	NA	TRBV12-3/TRBV12-4	ASSDRVELF
TRBJ1-1	NA	TRBV7-3	ASSLSPGNTEAF
TRBJ1-2	NA	TRBV7-9	ASSQGPGANYGYT
TRBJ1-5	NA	TRBV7-2	ASTLGHTNSNQPQH
TRBJ2-5	few	TRBV24-1	ATQGRGQETQY
TRBJ2-1	few	TRBV20-1	SASRSFAGRDEQF
TRBJ1-1	NA	TRBV29-1	SVVQGGTEAF
TRBJ1-5	NA	TRBV19	ASSMTANQPQH
TRBJ2-5	NA	TRBV7-2	ASSQRPPRTGRETQY
TRBJ2-1	NA	TRBV18	ASSPGSGPAF
TRBJ2-4	NA	TRBV14	ASSQTGVLAKNIQY
TRBJ1-4	NA	TRBV12-3/TRBV12-4	ASSGAYNEKLF
TRBJ2-1	NA	TRBV19	ASSILQGNEQF
TRBJ2-1	NA	TRBV9	ASSATGGSSYNEQF
TRBJ1-5	few	TRBV19	ASSGVPYSNQPQH
TRBJ2-3	NA	TRBV30	AWGTNYGDTQY
TRBJ1-4	NA	TRBV4-1	ASSQGQGATNEKLF
TRBJ1-2	few	TRBV3-1/TRBV3-2	ASSQDSGYYGYT
TRBJ2-2	NA	TRBV4-1	ASSHIPGTGRRTNTGELF
TRBJ1-1	NA	TRBV4-1	ASSTVRNTEAF
TRBJ2-5	NA	TRBV24-1	ATSDPGTLIRKTQY
TRBJ1-2	NA	TRBV7-3	ASSDRQGYGYT
TRBJ2-1	NA	TRBV9	ASSVGLVNEQF
TRBJ2-5	NA	TRBV13	ASSPNPAGGYQETQY
TRBJ1-6	NA	TRBV5-1	ASSRRGPASGNSPLH
TRBJ1-5	NA	TRBV6-5	ASSYSGARGHQPQH
TRBJ1-5	NA	TRBV18	ASSGTDSNQPQH
TRBJ1-2	few	TRBV6-6	ASRIRDNDGYT
TRBJ1-1	NA	TRBV28	ASSLSGQVVNTEAF
TRBJ2-5	NA	TRBV7-6	ASSLKSQETQY
TRBJ1-1	NA	TRBV28	ASIEAANTEAF
TRBJ1-5	few	TRBV12-5	ASGLVLGWDRGSTQH
TRBJ2-2	few	TRBV12-3/TRBV12-4	ASRPNTGELF
TRBJ1-4	NA	TRBV7-2	ASNKQGGNEKLF
TRBJ1-1	NA	TRBV29-1	SVSGQNTEAF
TRBJ2-5	NA	TRBV24-1	ATSDLRLAGPPYQETQY
TRBJ1-1	NA	TRBV5-6	ASSWPGQGEPYTEAF